These 18 T cell receptor beta chains were sequenced from one sample in a study of T cell responses to AZD1222 COVID-19 vaccine. Using immunoSEQ multiplex PCR, the repertoire was profiled, and TCRdb retains in-frame clones only, with some absent. The table shows around 130,000 clones, with approximately 92% occurring only once. This specimen was peripheral blood, taken 28 days after the second dose of the MenACWY control vaccine. The receptor set was obtained from an adult who received the MenACWY meningococcal vaccine as a control.

The rearrangement uses TRBV7-9 and TRBJ2-5, with TRBD1 matching 8 bases. Germline CDR1 is SEHNR and CDR2 is FQNEAQ (reference sequence). Trimming at V came to 5 bases and at J to 5 bases, leaving 13 bases not matched to a gene. The CDR3 consists of 16 residues. As DNA, the CDR3 is TGTGCCAGCAGCCACCCAGGACAGGGTTTTGGGGAGACCCAGTACTTC. It yields the protein CASSHPGQGFGETQYF.

This rearrangement joins TRBV10-3 to TRBJ2-3, with 7 bases matching TRBD1. Trimming cost V 10 bases and J 5 bases; bases outside gene matches: 9. This CDR3 is 13 amino acids long. Germline loops: CDR1 ENHRY, CDR2 SYGVKD. Here the CDR3 reads CATADRSRDTQYF. The CDR3 DNA sequence: TGTGCCACCGCGGACAGGTCAAGAGATACGCAGTATTTT.

The chain has TRBV19 and TRBJ2-1, with TRBD2 matching 12 bases. V lost 7 bases to trimming and J lost 0 bases; unmatched junction nucleotides: 10. Germline V CDR1 and CDR2: LNHDA, SQIVND (reference sequence). The CDR3 consists of 18 residues. The CDR3: CASTARLAGAGSYNEQFF. The CDR3 DNA reads TGTGCCAGTACGGCGAGACTAGCGGGAGCGGGCTCCTACAATGAGCAGTTCTTC.

This rearrangement joins TRBV6-5 to TRBJ2-1, with D possibly being TRBD1 (6 bases). The germline V gene encodes CDR1 MNHEY and CDR2 SVGAGI. The CDR3 has 14 residues. V gave up 2 bases and J gave up 5 bases, with 10 bases separating them. Here the CDR3 reads CASSYGAGDNEQFF. CDR3 coding DNA: TGTGCCAGCAGTTACGGGGCAGGGGACAATGAGCAGTTCTTC.

This chain joins TRBV7-8 and TRBJ2-7; D is undetermined. This CDR3 region has 12 residues. Germline V gene data show CDR1 as SGHVS and CDR2 as FQNEAQ. V was pared by 2 bases and J by 3 bases, with 5 bases between. The CDR3: CASSLIFYEQYF. CDR3 bases: TGTGCCAGCAGCTTAATTTTCTACGAGCAGTACTTC.

The chain has TRBV12-3 or TRBV12-4 and TRBJ1-2, with a possible D match to TRBD1 (6 bases). The CDR3 has 13 residues. Deletions cut 6 bases from V and 4 bases from J, with 12 bases between. The CDR3 is CASRSGTSYGYTF. CDR3 DNA sequence: TGTGCCAGCAGGTCCGGGACAAGCTATGGCTACACCTTC.

For this clone: Other DNA sequences of this sample code for an identical CDR3. The chain carries TRBV28 and TRBJ1-3; D unclear. V shed 3 bases and J shed 4 bases, with 1 base lying between them. The CDR3 is made up of 11 amino acids. The germline V gene has CDR1 MDHEN and CDR2 SYDVKM. The DNA of the CDR3 is TGTGCCAGCAGTTTGGGAAACACCATATATTTT. Translation: CASSLGNTIYF. The whole variable domain, remainder taken from reference TRBV28 and TRBJ1-3, is DVKVTQSSRYLVKRTGEKVFLECVQDMDHENMFWYRQDPGLGLRLIYFSYDVKMKEKGDIPEGYSVSREKKERFSLILESASTNQTSMYLCASSLGNTIYFGEGSWLTVV.

This clone was seen only a few times. The rearrangement links TRBV6-4 to TRBJ2-7; 7 bases fit TRBD2. Germline V CDR1 and CDR2: MRHNA, SNTAGT. The CDR3 length is 15 residues. Trimming at V came to 8 bases and at J to 0 bases, leaving 10 bases not matched to a gene. DNA of the CDR3: TGTGCCAGCGGCAGGGAAGCGGGAAGCTCCTACGAGCAGTACTTC. The encoded protein is CASGREAGSSYEQYF.

The V call is TRBV6-5, the J call TRBJ1-2; D call uncertain. The V gene's germline CDR1 is MNHEY and CDR2 SVGAGI. Trimming took 7 bases from V and 7 from J, leaving 13 bases between them. The CDR3 contains 12 residues. The CDR3 DNA reads TGTGCCAGCACCGAAGGACGGAGTGGCTACACCTTC. This encodes CASTEGRSGYTF.

Only one count was recorded for this clone. The V and J genes are TRBV4-2 and TRBJ2-3; TRBD2 agrees at 12 bases. Germline V lookup: CDR1 LGHNA, CDR2 YNFKEQ. Germline trimming cut 0 bases from V and 4 bases from J; bases unmatched to any gene: 2. This CDR3 is built from 16 residues. CDR3 nucleotides: TGTGCCAGCAGCCAAGATCTAGCGGGAGGGCCAGATACGCAGTATTTT. This translates into CASSQDLAGGPDTQYF.

The rearrangement uses TRBV10-3 and TRBJ2-3, with D uncertain. The V gene lost 5 bases and the J gene lost 0 bases, with 6 bases spanning the gap. Germline CDR1 is ENHRY and CDR2 is SYGVKD. CDR3 length equals 13 residues. The CDR3 region has the DNA TGTGCCATCAGTTCGGTTAGCACAGATACGCAGTATTTT. Protein product: CAISSVSTDTQYF.

The chain carries TRBV21-1 and TRBJ1-5. TRBV21-1 is shown as a pseudogene. The CDR3 length is 17 residues. DNA for the CDR3: TGTGCCAGCAGAAAAGCCGGGCCCCCTGCGGGCAATCAGCCCCAGCATTTT. This codes for CASRKAGPPAGNQPQHF.

The chain links TRBV24-1 to TRBJ2-1; 9 positions agree with TRBD1. The V and J ends lost 4 bases and 15 bases, in that order; junction bases with no gene match: 9. Germline lookup yields CDR1 KGHDR and CDR2 SFDVKD. The CDR3 covers 13 residues. The CDR3 sequence: CATSELGQGVLFF. CDR3 bases: TGTGCCACCAGTGAACTGGGACAGGGTGTGTTGTTCTTC.

The chain uses TRBV4-3 and TRBJ2-1; TRBD2 agrees at 13 bases. CDR3 length: 18 amino acids. V lost 3 bases to trimming and J lost 1 base; unmatched junction nucleotides: 6. Germline CDR1 LGHNA, CDR2 YSLEER. The CDR3 reads CASSHLTSGGPSYNEQFF. In DNA form, the CDR3 reads TGCGCCAGCAGCCACCTGACTAGCGGGGGGCCGTCCTACAATGAGCAGTTCTTC.

The chain recombines TRBV19 with TRBJ1-2; possible D gene TRBD1, 6 bases. The CDR3 consists of 15 residues. V lost 6 bases, J lost 6 bases, and 20 bases lay in between. Per the germline V gene, CDR1 is LNHDA and CDR2 is SQIVND (reference sequence). This CDR3 is CASRDEGHHPDGYTF. The CDR3 region has the DNA TGTGCCAGTAGGGACGAGGGACACCACCCGGATGGCTACACCTTC.

J is TRBJ2-5 and V is TRBV7-2; 11 bases are a match to TRBD2. This CDR3 comprises 15 residues. CDR1 is SGHTA and CDR2 is FQGNSA in the germline V gene. Losses at the gene ends were 5 bases for V and 5 bases for J; bases not matched to a gene: 7. CDR3 amino acids: CASSPGLAGFETQYF. CDR3 coding DNA: TGTGCCAGCAGCCCCGGACTAGCGGGCTTTGAGACCCAGTACTTC.

The rearrangement uses TRBV11-3 and TRBJ2-2, with D perhaps matching TRBD1 or TRBD2 (6 bases each). Germline CDR1 is SGHNT and CDR2 is YENEEA. The CDR3 contains 16 residues. The V end was cut by 0 bases, the J end by 4 bases, with 12 bases between. CDR3 nucleotide sequence: TGTGCCAGCAGCTTAGATGGGGGGCGCGTCACCGGGGAGCTGTTTTTT. This gives the protein CASSLDGGRVTGELFF.

The chain recombines TRBV15 with TRBJ1-1; D is ambiguous. Trimming shortened V by 0 bases and J by 8 bases, and 16 bases separated the two germline ends. Germline loops: CDR1 LNHNV, CDR2 YYDKDF (reference sequence). The CDR3 length is 15 residues. The CDR3 reads CATSRDTTIRGEAFF. For the CDR3, the DNA is TGTGCCACCAGCAGAGATACTACAATCCGCGGAGAAGCTTTCTTT.